This entry lists 7 T cell receptor beta chains sequenced from one sample in a study of blood T cell repertoires in COVID-19. Data came from immunoSEQ multiplex PCR; TCRdb stores just in-frame clones and leaves some out. The sample holds about 240,000 clones, approximately 83% seen once. The sample comprised PBMCs or T cells enriched from blood (not recorded which). These TCRs come from a woman aged 40 to 49 who had been exposed to COVID-19.

This chain connects TRBV10-3 to TRBJ1-3; D may be TRBD1 (5 bases). V dropped 4 bases and J dropped 2 bases, with 18 bases sitting between them. The CDR3 loop spans 17 amino acids. The germline V gene encodes CDR1 ENHRY and CDR2 SYGVKD. The CDR3 spells CAISGPPGENPGNTIYF. The DNA of the CDR3 is TGTGCCATCAGTGGGCCCCCGGGGGAAAACCCTGGAAACACCATATATTTT.

The CDR3 reads CASSLAVLGTEAFF. The CDR3 region has the DNA TGTGCCAGCAGCTTGGCCGTCCTAGGAACTGAAGCTTTCTTT. V and J are TRBV5-4 and TRBJ1-1; D gene ambiguous. Germline CDR1 is SGHNT and CDR2 is YYREEE (reference sequence). The V end lost 0 bases, the J end lost 5 bases, and 11 bases lay between the germline ends. The CDR3 is made up of 14 amino acids.

J is TRBJ2-7 and V is TRBV3-1 (or the pseudogene TRBV3-2); D is perhaps TRBD2 (5 bases). CDR3 size: 12 residues. In germline, CDR1 is LGHDT, CDR2 YNNKEL (reference sequence). V was pared by 7 bases and J by 4 bases, with 11 bases between. This CDR3 reads CASTSGKYEQYF. The CDR3 DNA reads as TGTGCCAGCACCTCGGGGAAATACGAGCAGTACTTC.

The chain combines TRBV2 with TRBJ2-7, with 7 bases fitting TRBD1. This CDR3 is 15 amino acids long. In germline, CDR1 is SNHLY, CDR2 FYNNEI. With V trimmed by 1 base and J by 5 bases, 8 bases remained unmatched. The CDR3: CASSEERGPLNEQYF. DNA for the CDR3: TGTGCCAGCAGTGAAGAAAGGGGGCCGCTGAACGAGCAGTACTTC.

The CDR3 nucleotides read TGTGCCAGTACCGGACAGCCCTATAGCAATCAGCCCCAGCATTTT. Translation gives CASTGQPYSNQPQHF. The J gene is TRBJ1-5, the V gene TRBV19; D may be TRBD1 (6 bases). Trimming took off 7 bases at V and 0 bases at J, with 13 bases between the two ends. Per germline, CDR1 LNHDA and CDR2 SQIVND (reference sequence). The CDR3 consists of 15 residues.

The rearrangement uses TRBV9 and TRBJ2-2; possibly TRBD2 for D (7 bases). From germline, CDR1 is SGDLS and CDR2 YYNGEE. This CDR3 comprises 17 residues. V was cut by 4 bases and J by 0 bases, with 16 bases left in between. CDR3 residues: CASSPLGGGANTGELFF. The CDR3 DNA reads as TGTGCCAGCAGCCCACTGGGGGGGGGCGCGAACACCGGGGAGCTGTTTTTT.

The CDR3 coding sequence is TGTGCCAGCAGCCATAAAACAGGGAGAGCTTTCTTT. It translates to CASSHKTGRAFF. The J gene is TRBJ1-1, the V gene TRBV3-1 (or the pseudogene TRBV3-2); maybe TRBD1 (6 bases). Germline V lookup: CDR1 LGHDT, CDR2 YNNKEL (reference sequence). With 3 bases removed from V and 10 bases from J, the gap between germline ends came to 12 bases. The CDR3 totals 12 residues.